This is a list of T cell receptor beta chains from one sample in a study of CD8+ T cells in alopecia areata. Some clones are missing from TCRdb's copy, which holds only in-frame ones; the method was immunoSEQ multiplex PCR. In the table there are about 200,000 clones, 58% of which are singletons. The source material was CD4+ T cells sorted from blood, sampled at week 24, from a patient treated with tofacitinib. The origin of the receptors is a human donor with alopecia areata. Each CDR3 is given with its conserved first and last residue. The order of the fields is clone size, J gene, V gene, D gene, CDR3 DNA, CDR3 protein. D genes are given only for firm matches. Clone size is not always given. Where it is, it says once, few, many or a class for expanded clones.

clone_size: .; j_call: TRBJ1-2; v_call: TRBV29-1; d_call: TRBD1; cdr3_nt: TGCAGCGTTGTTGGGACAGGGGAATCTAACTATGGCTACACCTTC; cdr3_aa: CSVVGTGESNYGYTF
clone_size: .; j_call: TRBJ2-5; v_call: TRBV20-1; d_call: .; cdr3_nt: TGCAGTGCCATCCCAAGAGAGACCCAGTACTTC; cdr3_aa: CSAIPRETQYF
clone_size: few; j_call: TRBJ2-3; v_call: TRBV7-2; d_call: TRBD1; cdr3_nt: TGTGCCAGCAGCTTCGACAGGGGGACAGATACGCAGTATTTT; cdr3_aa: CASSFDRGTDTQYF
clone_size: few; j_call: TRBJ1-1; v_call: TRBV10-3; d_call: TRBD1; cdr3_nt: TGTGCCATTACCGGGACAGTGGACACTGAAGCTTTCTTT; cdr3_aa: CAITGTVDTEAFF
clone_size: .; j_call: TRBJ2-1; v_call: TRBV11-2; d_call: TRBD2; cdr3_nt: TGTGCCAGCAATGGACTAGCTTACAATGAGCAGTTCTTC; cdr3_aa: CASNGLAYNEQFF
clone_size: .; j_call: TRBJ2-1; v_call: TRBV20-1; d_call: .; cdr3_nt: TGCAGTGCAAGGTATGATGAGCAGTTCTTC; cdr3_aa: CSARYDEQFF
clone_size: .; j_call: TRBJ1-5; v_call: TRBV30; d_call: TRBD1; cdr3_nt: TGTGCCTGGAGTGTGACAGGGGTTCATCAGCCCCAGCATTTT; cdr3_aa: CAWSVTGVHQPQHF
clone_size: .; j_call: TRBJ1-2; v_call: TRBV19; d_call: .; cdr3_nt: TGTGCCAGTAGTATCTGGGGCAGGGATGGCTACACCTTC; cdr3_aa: CASSIWGRDGYTF
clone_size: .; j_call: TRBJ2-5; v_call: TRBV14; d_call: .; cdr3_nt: TGTGCCAGCAGCCAAGAAAAATGGGCATCAGAGACCCAGTACTTC; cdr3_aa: CASSQEKWASETQYF
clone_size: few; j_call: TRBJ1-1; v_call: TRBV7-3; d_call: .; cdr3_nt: TGTGCCAGCAGCTTAACCCGGAACACTGAAGCTTTCTTT; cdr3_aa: CASSLTRNTEAFF
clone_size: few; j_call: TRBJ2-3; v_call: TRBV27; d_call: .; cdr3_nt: TGTGCCAGCAGTCCCCGGGACTGGTTTGGAAATACGCAGTATTTT; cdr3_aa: CASSPRDWFGNTQYF
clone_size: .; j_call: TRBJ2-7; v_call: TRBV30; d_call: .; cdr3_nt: TGTGCCTGGACTCGGGGGGCATACGAGCAGTACTTC; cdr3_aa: CAWTRGAYEQYF
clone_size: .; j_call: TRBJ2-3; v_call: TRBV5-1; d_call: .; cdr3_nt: TGCGCCAGCAGCGGGAGCTTAGATACGCAGTATTTT; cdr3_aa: CASSGSLDTQYF
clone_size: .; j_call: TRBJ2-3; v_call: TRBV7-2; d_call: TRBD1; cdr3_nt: TGTGCCAGCAGCCTACGGACAGGGATGTACACAGATACGCAGTATTTT; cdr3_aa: CASSLRTGMYTDTQYF
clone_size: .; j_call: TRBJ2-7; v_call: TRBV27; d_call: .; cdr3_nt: TGTGCCAGCAGTTTATTCCGGGGCTCCGAGCAGTACTTC; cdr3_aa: CASSLFRGSEQYF
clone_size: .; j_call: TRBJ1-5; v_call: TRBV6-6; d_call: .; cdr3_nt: TGTGCCAGCAGTATCTGGGGGATCGAGGGAAATCAGCCCCAGCATTTT; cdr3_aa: CASSIWGIEGNQPQHF
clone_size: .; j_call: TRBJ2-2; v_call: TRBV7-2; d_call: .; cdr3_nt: TGTGCCAGCATGGTCAAGGGGTTCACCGGGGAGCTGTTTTTT; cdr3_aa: CASMVKGFTGELFF
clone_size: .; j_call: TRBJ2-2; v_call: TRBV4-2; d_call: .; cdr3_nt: TGTGCCAGCAGCCAAGATCGGTTGACATTTCGGCTGTTTTTT; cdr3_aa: CASSQDRLTFRLFF
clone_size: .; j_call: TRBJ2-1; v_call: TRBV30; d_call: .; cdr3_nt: TGTGCCTGGACAGGGCCTGACAATGAGCAGTTCTTC; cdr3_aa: CAWTGPDNEQFF
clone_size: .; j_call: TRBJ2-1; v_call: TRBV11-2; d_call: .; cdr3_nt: TGTGCCAGCAGCTTAATATCAGGCCTGAATGACCCCAATGAGCAGTTCTTC; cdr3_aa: CASSLISGLNDPNEQFF
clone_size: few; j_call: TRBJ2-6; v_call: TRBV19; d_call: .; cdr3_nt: TGTGCCAGTAGAGGGCAGGGGTCCGGGGCCAACGTCCTGACTTTC; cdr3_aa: CASRGQGSGANVLTF
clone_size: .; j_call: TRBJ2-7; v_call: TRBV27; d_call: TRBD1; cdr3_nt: TGTGCCAGCAGTACACGGACAGGTTGGGAGCAGTACTTC; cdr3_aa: CASSTRTGWEQYF
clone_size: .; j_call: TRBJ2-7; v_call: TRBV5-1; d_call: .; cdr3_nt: TGCGCCAGCAGCTTGGCCGGTTCCTACGAGCAGTACTTC; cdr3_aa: CASSLAGSYEQYF
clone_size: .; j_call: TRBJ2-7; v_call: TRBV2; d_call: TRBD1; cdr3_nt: TGTGCCAGCAGGGCGGGACAGGGGGCCTACGAGCAGTACTTC; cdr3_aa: CASRAGQGAYEQYF
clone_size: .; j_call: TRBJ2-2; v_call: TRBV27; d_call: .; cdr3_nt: TGTGCCAGCAGTTTATGGGCAGGGAACACCGGGGAGCTGTTTTTT; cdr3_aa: CASSLWAGNTGELFF
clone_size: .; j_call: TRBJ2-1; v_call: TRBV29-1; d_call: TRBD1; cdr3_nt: TGCAGCGCAAACCGGGACAGGAATTACAATGAGCAGTTCTTC; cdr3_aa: CSANRDRNYNEQFF
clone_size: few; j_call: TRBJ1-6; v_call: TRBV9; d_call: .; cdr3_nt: TGTGCCAGCAGCGTACAGGCCAATAATTCACCCCTCCACTTT; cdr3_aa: CASSVQANNSPLHF
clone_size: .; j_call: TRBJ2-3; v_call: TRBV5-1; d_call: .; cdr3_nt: TGCGCCAGCAGCTTGGACGGGCAAGATACGCAGTATTTT; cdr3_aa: CASSLDGQDTQYF
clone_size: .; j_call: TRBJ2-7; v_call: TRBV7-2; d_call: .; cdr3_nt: TGCGCCAGCAGCCAAATGGGGATGGGGGACGAGCAGTACTTC; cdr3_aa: CASSQMGMGDEQYF